These 14 T cell receptor beta chains originate from one sample sequenced in a study of blood T cell repertoires in COVID-19. The protocol was immunoSEQ multiplex PCR, while the TCRdb copy is restricted to in-frame clones and leaves out a portion. This sample has some 320,000 clones; approximately 89% occur once, and the top ten carry under 5.5%. The specimen sequenced was PBMCs or T cells enriched from blood (not recorded which). The origin of the receptors is a woman in her twenties or thirties who had recovered from COVID-19.

The chain has TRBV9 and TRBJ2-1, with TRBD2 matching over 8 bases. V lost 6 bases, J lost 4 bases, and 12 bases stayed unmatched. The CDR3 is made up of 16 amino acids. CDR1 SGDLS and CDR2 YYNGEE come from the germline V gene. The CDR3, as DNA: TGTGCCAGCACCCCCGGCTCTGCGGGGGGATACAATGAGCAGTTCTTC. It codes for CASTPGSAGGYNEQFF. The full variable domain, with the rest looked up from reference TRBV9 and TRBJ2-1, is DSGVTQTPKHLITATGQRVTLRCSPRSGDLSVYWYQQSLDQGLQFLIQYYNGEERAKGNILERFSAQQFPDLHSELNLSSLELGDSALYFCASTPGSAGGYNEQFFGPGTRLTVL.

This chain connects TRBV18 to TRBJ2-2; 7 bases are shared with TRBD1. V lost 3 bases, J lost 3 bases, and 7 bases stayed unmatched. The CDR3 consists of 16 residues. Looked up from germline, CDR1 is KGHSH and CDR2 is LQKENI. The CDR3 reads CASSPPTGLDTGELFF. CDR3 coding DNA: TGTGCCAGCTCACCGCCGACAGGGCTGGACACCGGGGAGCTGTTTTTT.

The rearrangement joins TRBV12-3 or TRBV12-4 to TRBJ1-1; D perhaps matches TRBD1 (6 bases). The CDR3 spans 13 residues. V dropped 7 bases and J dropped 10 bases, with 19 bases sitting between them. DNA for the CDR3: TGTGCCAGCACCGACGGGGGGGGGCGCATAGCTTTCTTT. Translated: CASTDGGGRIAFF.

CDR3 residues: CASSFFGGNEQFF. As DNA, the CDR3 is TGTGCCAGCAGTTTTTTTGGAGGGAATGAGCAGTTCTTC. The chain carries TRBV12-3 or TRBV12-4 and TRBJ2-1, with D tentatively TRBD2 (6 bases). The V and J ends lost 3 bases and 7 bases respectively, with 10 bases between them. The CDR3 extends over 13 amino acids.

This rearrangement joins TRBV30 to TRBJ2-2; 13 bases fit TRBD2. Germline lookup yields CDR1 GTSNPN and CDR2 SVGIG (reference sequence). The V and J ends lost 1 base and 3 bases, in that order; junction bases with no gene match: 11. The CDR3 runs to 19 residues. Written as DNA, the CDR3 is TGTGCCTGGAGTGACCTCGGGGGACTAGCGGGGTTTTACACCGGGGAGCTGTTTTTT. Translated, it gives CAWSDLGGLAGFYTGELFF.

J is TRBJ1-1 and V is TRBV14, with D possibly matching TRBD1 (6 bases). Looked up from germline, CDR1 is SGHDN and CDR2 is FVKESK. V was clipped by 0 bases and J by 1 base, with 9 bases between them. The CDR3 spans 15 residues. The CDR3 DNA follows: TGTGCCAGCAGCCAAGAGGCCAGGGGGAACACTGAAGCTTTCTTT. Translated, it gives CASSQEARGNTEAFF.

Of note for this clone: Other DNA sequences from this sample encode an identical CDR3 as well. The CDR3 loop is CAGRDTLFSGNTIYF. Here the CDR3 DNA reads TGTGCCGGCCGGGACACACTCTTCTCTGGAAACACCATATATTTT. The J gene is TRBJ1-3, the V gene TRBV6-5; the D gene is possibly TRBD1 (6 bases). V lost 11 bases, J lost 0 bases, and 17 bases lay in between. This CDR3 is 15 amino acids long. Germline CDR1 and CDR2: MNHEY and SVGAGI.

The sample holds one count of this clone. The J gene is TRBJ1-5, the V gene TRBV2; maybe TRBD1 (5 bases). Per the germline V gene, CDR1 is SNHLY and CDR2 is FYNNEI. The CDR3 sequence is 14 residues long. V lost 5 bases and J lost 1, with 9 bases in between. In DNA form, the CDR3 reads TGTGCCAGCAGTCCAGACAGCAGCAATCAGCCCCAGCATTTT. Amino acids: CASSPDSSNQPQHF.

This clone was counted once. This rearrangement joins TRBV7-9 to TRBJ2-7; no reliable D call. The germline gives CDR1 SEHNR, CDR2 FQNEAQ (reference sequence). This CDR3 is 12 amino acids long. The V end was cut by 3 bases, the J end by 3 bases, with 6 bases between. CDR3 loop: CASSFYGYEQYF. CDR3 bases: TGTGCCAGCAGCTTTTACGGCTACGAGCAGTACTTC.

V is TRBV9 and J is TRBJ1-3, with D possibly matching TRBD1 (5 bases). V was pared by 0 bases and J by 0 bases, with 13 bases between. This CDR3 has 17 amino acids. Per the germline V gene, CDR1 is SGDLS and CDR2 is YYNGEE. The CDR3 reads CASSVDPGHNSGNTIYF. The CDR3 DNA reads TGTGCCAGCAGCGTAGACCCCGGACACAACTCTGGAAACACCATATATTTT.

V and J are TRBV7-2 and TRBJ1-5, with D maybe TRBD1 (5 bases). Trimming removed 3 bases from V and 7 bases from J, with 16 bases in between. The CDR3 is 15 amino acids. CDR1 and CDR2 from the germline V gene are SGHTA and FQGNSA. CDR3: CASSFSSGGRQPQHF. CDR3 bases: TGTGCCAGCAGCTTCTCGTCGGGGGGGAGGCAGCCCCAGCATTTT.

This rearrangement joins TRBV2 to TRBJ1-5, with D perhaps TRBD1 (5 bases). From germline, CDR1 is SNHLY and CDR2 FYNNEI. This CDR3 region has 13 residues. V gave up 2 bases and J gave up 16 bases, with 18 bases separating them. DNA of the CDR3: TGTGCCAGCAGTGAAAATTTATCGTGGGGGGGACATTTT. Translation gives CASSENLSWGGHF.

The gene calls are TRBV4-1 and TRBJ2-7; a possible D gene is TRBD1 (6 bases). Trimming removed 4 bases at V and 3 bases at J, with 10 bases between. CDR1 MGHRA and CDR2 YSYEKL come from the germline V gene. This CDR3 comprises 13 residues. CDR3: CASSPVQGYEQYF. The CDR3 bases are TGCGCCAGCAGCCCAGTACAGGGCTACGAGCAGTACTTC.

The rearrangement uses TRBV5-6 and TRBJ2-3; a possible D gene is TRBD2 (6 bases). The germline gives CDR1 SGHDT, CDR2 YYEEEE. The CDR3 runs to 15 residues. Trimming pared 2 bases from V and 2 bases from J, leaving 12 bases between. DNA for the CDR3: TGTGCCAGCAGCTTTGGCGGGGCTCCCACAGATACGCAGTATTTT. Encoded protein: CASSFGGAPTDTQYF.